This TCR beta chain emerged from a study of blood T cell dynamics during melanoma immunotherapy. For the study at large: Patients with metastatic melanoma got pembrolizumab or nivolumab-ipilimumab as first-line care.

This clone is a singleton in its sample. Trimming pared 1 base from V and 4 bases from J, leaving 11 bases between. CDR1 and CDR2 from the germline V gene are SGHNT and YYREEE (reference sequence). The CDR3 covers 14 residues. Time point denoted: week 3, after first cycle of checkpoint inhibitor. Generated by immunoSEQ multiplex PCR, the TCRdb table keeps only in-frame clones and is missing some. The data contain some 14,000 clones, 86% of them singletons. V gene TRBV5-4 combines with J gene TRBJ1-1; tentative D call: TRBD1 (6 bases). The material sequenced was blood, taken from a patient treated with checkpoint blockade. The sequence came from a human donor with melanoma. As DNA, the CDR3 is TGTGCCAGCAGCTTGCGGGGGCCGACCACTGAAGCTTTCTTT. It is translated as CASSLRGPTTEAFF. The whole variable domain, remainder taken from reference TRBV5-4 and TRBJ1-1, is ETGVTQSPTHLIKTRGQQVTLRCSSQSGHNTVSWYQQALGQGPQFIFQYYREEENGRGNFPPRFSGLQFPNYSSELNVNALELDDSALYLCASSLRGPTTEAFFGQGTRLTVV.